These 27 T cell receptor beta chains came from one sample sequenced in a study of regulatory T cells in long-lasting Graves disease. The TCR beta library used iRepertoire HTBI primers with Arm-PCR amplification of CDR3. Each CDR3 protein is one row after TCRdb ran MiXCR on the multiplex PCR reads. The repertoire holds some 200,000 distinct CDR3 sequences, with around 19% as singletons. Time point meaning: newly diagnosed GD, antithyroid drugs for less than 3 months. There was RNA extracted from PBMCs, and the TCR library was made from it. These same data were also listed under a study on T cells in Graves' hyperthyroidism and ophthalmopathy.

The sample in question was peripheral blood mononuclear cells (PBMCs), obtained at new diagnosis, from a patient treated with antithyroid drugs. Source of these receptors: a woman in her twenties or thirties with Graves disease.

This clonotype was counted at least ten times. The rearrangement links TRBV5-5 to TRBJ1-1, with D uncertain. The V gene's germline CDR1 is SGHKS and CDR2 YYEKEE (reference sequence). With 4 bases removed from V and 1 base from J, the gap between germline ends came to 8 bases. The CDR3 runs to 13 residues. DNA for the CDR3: TGTGCCAGCAGCCAAATTACGAACACTGAAGCTTTCTTT. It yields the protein CASSQITNTEAFF.

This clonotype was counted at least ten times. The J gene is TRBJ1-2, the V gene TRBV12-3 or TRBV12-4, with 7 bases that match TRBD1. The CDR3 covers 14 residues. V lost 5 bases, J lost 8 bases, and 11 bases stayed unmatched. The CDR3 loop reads CASSTRIDRAGYTF. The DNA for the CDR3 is TGTGCCAGCAGTACCCGGATAGACAGGGCCGGCTACACCTTC.

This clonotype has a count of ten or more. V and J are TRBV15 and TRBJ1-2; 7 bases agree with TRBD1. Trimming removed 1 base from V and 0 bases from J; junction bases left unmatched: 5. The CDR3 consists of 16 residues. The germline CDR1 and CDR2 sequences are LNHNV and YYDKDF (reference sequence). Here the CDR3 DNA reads TGTGCCACCAGCAGAGCGCGGGACAGTCCTAACTATGGCTACACCTTC. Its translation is CATSRARDSPNYGYTF.

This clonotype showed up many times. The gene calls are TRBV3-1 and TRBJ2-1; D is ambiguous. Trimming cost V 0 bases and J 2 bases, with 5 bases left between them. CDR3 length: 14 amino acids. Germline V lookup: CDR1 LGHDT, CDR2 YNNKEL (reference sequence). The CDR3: CASSQEETYNEQFF. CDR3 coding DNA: TGTGCCAGCAGCCAAGAAGAGACCTACAATGAGCAGTTCTTC.

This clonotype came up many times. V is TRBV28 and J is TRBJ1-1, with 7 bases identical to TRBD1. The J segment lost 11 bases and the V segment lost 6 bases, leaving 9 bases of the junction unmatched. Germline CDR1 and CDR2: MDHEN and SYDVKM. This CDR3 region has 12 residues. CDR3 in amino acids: CASRRRQGWAFF. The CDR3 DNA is TGTGCCAGCAGGAGAAGACAGGGTTGGGCTTTCTTT. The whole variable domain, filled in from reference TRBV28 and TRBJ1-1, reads DVKVTQSSRYLVKRTGEKVFLECVQDMDHENMFWYRQDPGLGLRLIYFSYDVKMKEKGDIPEGYSVSREKKERFSLILESASTNQTSMYLCASRRRQGWAFFGQGTRLTVV.

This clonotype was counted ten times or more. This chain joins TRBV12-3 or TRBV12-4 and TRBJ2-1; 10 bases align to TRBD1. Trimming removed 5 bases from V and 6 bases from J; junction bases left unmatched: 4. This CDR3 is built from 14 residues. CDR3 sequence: CASSGDRGGNEQFF. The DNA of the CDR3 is TGTGCCAGCAGTGGGGACAGGGGAGGCAATGAGCAGTTCTTC.

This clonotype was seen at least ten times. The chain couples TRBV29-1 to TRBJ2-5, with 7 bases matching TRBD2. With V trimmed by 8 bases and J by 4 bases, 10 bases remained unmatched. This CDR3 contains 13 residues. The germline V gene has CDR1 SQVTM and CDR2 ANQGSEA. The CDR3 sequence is CSSGHSGGETQYF. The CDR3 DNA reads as TGCAGCTCAGGGCACTCGGGAGGAGAGACCCAGTACTTC.

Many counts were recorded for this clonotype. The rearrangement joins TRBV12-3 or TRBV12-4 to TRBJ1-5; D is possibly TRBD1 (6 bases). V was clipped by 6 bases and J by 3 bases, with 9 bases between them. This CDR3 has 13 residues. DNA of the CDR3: TGTGCCAGCAGGGGGACACTCAATCAGCCCCAGCATTTT. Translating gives CASRGTLNQPQHF.

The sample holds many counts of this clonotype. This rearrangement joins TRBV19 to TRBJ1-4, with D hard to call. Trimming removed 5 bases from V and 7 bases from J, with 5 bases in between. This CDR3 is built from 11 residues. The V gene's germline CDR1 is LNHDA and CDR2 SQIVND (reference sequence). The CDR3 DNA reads TGTGCCAGTAGTTACCTTGAAAAACTGTTTTTT. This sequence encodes CASSYLEKLFF.

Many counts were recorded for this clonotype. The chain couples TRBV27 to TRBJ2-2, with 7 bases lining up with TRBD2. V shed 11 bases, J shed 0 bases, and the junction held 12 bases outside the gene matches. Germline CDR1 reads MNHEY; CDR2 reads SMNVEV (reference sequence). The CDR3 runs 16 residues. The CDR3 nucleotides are TGTGCCTCCCGTTTACCTGGGGGGGCGAACACCGGGGAGCTGTTTTTT. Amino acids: CASRLPGGANTGELFF.

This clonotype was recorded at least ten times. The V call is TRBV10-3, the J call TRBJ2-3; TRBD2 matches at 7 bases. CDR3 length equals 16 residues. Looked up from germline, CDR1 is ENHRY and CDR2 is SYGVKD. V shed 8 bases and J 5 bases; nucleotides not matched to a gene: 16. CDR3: CAISVGGDSLEDTQYF. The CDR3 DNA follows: TGTGCCATCTCTGTTGGGGGGGACTCCCTGGAAGATACGCAGTATTTT.

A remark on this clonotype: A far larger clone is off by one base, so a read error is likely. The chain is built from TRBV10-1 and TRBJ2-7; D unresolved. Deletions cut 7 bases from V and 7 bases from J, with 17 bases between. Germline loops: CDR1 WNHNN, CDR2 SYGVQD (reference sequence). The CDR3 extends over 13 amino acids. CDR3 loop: CASNDGPWDEQYF. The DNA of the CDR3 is TGCGCCAGCAACGACGGACCATGGGATGAGCAGTACTTC.

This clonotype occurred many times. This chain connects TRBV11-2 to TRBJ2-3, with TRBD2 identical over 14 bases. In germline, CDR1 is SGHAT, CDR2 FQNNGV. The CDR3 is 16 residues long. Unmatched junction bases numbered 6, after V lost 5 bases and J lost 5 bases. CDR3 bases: TGTGCCAGCAGCCCGCGACTAGCGGGGGGGGGAGATACGCAGTATTTT. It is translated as CASSPRLAGGGDTQYF.

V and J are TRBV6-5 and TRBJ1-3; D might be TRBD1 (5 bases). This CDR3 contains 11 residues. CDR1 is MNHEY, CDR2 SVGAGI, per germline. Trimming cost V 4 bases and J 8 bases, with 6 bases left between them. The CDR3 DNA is TGTGCCAGCAGTTTGGGGGACACCATATATTTT. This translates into CASSLGDTIYF.

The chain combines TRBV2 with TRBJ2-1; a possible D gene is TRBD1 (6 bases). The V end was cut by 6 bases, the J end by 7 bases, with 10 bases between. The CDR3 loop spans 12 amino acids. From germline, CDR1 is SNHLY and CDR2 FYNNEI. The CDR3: CASRDQGNEQFF. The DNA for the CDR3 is TGTGCCAGCAGGGACCAGGGGAATGAGCAGTTCTTC.

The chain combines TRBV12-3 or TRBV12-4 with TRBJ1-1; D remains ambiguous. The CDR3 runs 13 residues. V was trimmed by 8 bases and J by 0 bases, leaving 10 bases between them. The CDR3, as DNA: TGTGCCAGCTCAGAGGCGGTGAACACTGAAGCTTTCTTT. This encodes CASSEAVNTEAFF.

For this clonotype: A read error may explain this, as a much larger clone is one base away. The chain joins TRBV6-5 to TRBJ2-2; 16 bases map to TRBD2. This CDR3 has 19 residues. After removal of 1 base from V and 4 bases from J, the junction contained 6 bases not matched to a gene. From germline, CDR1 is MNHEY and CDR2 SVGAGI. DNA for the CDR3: TGTGCCAGCAGTTACTTTTCGGGACTAGCGGGGGGGTGCACCGGGGAGCTGTTTTTT. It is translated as CASSYFSGLAGGCTGELFF.

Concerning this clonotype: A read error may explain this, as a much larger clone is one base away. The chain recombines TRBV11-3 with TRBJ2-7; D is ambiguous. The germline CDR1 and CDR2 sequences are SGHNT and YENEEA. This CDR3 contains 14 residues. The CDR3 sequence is CASSRAQSSYEHYF. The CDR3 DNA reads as TGTGCCAGCAGCCGGGCCCAAAGCTCCTACGAGCATTACTTC.

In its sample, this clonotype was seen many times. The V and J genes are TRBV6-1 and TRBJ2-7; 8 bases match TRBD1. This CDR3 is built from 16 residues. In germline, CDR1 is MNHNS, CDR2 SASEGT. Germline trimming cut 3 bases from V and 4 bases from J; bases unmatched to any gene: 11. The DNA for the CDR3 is TGTGCCAGCAGTGATTGGACAGGGTCAAGTCGTTACGAGCAGTACTTC. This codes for CASSDWTGSSRYEQYF.

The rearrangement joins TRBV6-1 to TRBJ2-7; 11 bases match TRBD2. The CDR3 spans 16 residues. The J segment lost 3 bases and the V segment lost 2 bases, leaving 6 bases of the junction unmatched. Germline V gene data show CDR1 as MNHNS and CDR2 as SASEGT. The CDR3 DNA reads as TGTGCCAGCAGTGAACGACTAGCGGGACCTGTCTACGAGCAGTACTTC. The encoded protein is CASSERLAGPVYEQYF.

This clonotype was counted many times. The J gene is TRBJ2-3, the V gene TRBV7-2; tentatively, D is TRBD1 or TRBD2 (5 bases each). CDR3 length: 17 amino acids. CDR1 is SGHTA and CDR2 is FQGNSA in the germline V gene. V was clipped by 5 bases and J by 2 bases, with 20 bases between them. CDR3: CASSTSGTPSPTDTQYF. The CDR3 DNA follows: TGTGCCAGCAGCACATCCGGGACCCCGTCGCCCACAGATACGCAGTATTTT.

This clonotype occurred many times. The DNA for the CDR3 is TGTGCCAGCAGCCAAGTTGGGACCACCGGGGAGCTGTTTTTT. Encoded protein: CASSQVGTTGELFF. The rearrangement joins TRBV3-1 to TRBJ2-2, with D possibly being TRBD1 or TRBD2 (5 bases each). The germline gives CDR1 LGHDT, CDR2 YNNKEL (reference sequence). V was trimmed by 1 base and J by 4 bases, leaving 7 bases between them. The CDR3 spans 14 residues.

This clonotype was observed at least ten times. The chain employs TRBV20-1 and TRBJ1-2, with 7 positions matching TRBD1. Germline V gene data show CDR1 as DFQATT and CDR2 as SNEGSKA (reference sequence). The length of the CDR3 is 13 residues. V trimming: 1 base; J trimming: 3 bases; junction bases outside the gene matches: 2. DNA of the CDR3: TGCAGTGCTAGAGGAGACAGGGACTATGGCTACACCTTC. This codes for CSARGDRDYGYTF.

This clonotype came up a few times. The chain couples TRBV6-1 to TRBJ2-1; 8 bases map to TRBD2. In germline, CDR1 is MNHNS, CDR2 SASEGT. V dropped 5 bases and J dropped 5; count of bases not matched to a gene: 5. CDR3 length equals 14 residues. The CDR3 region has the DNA TGTGCCAGCAGTCCACTTAGCGGGGACAATGAGCAGTTCTTC. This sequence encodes CASSPLSGDNEQFF.

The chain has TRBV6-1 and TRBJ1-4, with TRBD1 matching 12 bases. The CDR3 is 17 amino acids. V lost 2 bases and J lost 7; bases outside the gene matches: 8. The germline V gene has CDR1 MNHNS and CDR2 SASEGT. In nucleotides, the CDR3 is TGTGCCAGCAGTGAATGGGACAGGGGGCAGGGTGGTGAAAAACTGTTTTTT. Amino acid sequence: CASSEWDRGQGGEKLFF.

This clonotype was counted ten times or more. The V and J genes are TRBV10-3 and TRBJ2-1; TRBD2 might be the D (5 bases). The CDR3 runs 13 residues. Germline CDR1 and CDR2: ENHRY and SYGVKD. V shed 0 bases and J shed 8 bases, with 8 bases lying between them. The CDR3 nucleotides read TGTGCCATCAGTGAGTCGGGAGAGGATGAGCAGTTCTTC. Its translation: CAISESGEDEQFF.

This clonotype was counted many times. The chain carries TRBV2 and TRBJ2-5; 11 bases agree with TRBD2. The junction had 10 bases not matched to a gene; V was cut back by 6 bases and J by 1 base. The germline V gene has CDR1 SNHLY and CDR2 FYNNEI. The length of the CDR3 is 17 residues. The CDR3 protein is CASSRPTSGGTQETQYF. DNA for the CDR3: TGTGCCAGCAGCCGGCCAACTAGCGGGGGAACCCAAGAGACCCAGTACTTC.